These 9 T cell receptor beta chains were sequenced from one sample in a study of CD8+ T cells in alopecia areata. Treatment given: oral pan-JAK inhibitor, 5-10 mg twice daily. Reverse transcribed after extraction, RNA yielded cDNA as the sequencing template. Some clones are missing from TCRdb's copy, which holds only in-frame ones; the method was immunoSEQ multiplex PCR. There are about 200,000 clones in the sample; 58% occur only once, and 5.5% lies in the top ten. This specimen was CD4+ T cells sorted from blood, taken at week 24, from a patient treated with tofacitinib. These TCRs come from a human donor with alopecia areata.

The V and J genes are TRBV13 and TRBJ1-2; no clear D gene. V shed 3 bases and J shed 4 bases, with 6 bases lying between them. This CDR3 comprises 12 residues. Germline CDR1 reads PRHDT; CDR2 reads FYEKMQ (reference sequence). The CDR3, as DNA: TGTGCCAGCAGCTTCGGACTCTATGGCTACACCTTC. It yields the protein CASSFGLYGYTF.

The chain joins TRBV9 to TRBJ2-2, with D uncertain. The CDR3 runs 14 residues. CDR1 and CDR2 from the germline V gene are SGDLS and YYNGEE. V lost 4 bases to trimming and J lost 1 base, with 8 bases between them. The chain's CDR3 is CASSPGMNTGELFF. CDR3 sequence (DNA): TGTGCCAGCAGCCCCGGAATGAACACCGGGGAGCTGTTTTTT.

V gene TRBV5-1 combines with J gene TRBJ2-5; TRBD1 might be the D (6 bases). Trimming took off 4 bases at V and 5 bases at J, with 12 bases between the two ends. Germline CDR1 is SGHRS and CDR2 is YFSETQ. This CDR3 contains 13 residues. For the CDR3, the DNA is TGCGCCAGCAGCCCGACAGGATTGGAGACCCAGTACTTC. Translation gives CASSPTGLETQYF.

This rearrangement joins TRBV25-1 to TRBJ1-5, with D uncertain. CDR3 length: 12 residues. CDR1 and CDR2 from the germline V gene are MGHDK and SYGVNS. Trimming pared 5 bases from V and 6 bases from J, leaving 8 bases between. This CDR3 is CASSLGGQPQHF. The DNA of the CDR3 is TGTGCCAGCAGTCTGGGAGGTCAGCCCCAGCATTTT.

The chain is built from TRBV7-9 and TRBJ2-6, with 7 bases that match TRBD1. V was pared by 5 bases and J by 4 bases, with 11 bases of the junction left unmatched. This CDR3 spans 17 amino acids. CDR1 is SEHNR and CDR2 is FQNEAQ in the germline V gene (reference sequence). The CDR3 nucleotides are TGTGCCAGCAGCCTGGGCCAGACAGGGTTAGGGGCCAACGTCCTGACTTTC. Translated: CASSLGQTGLGANVLTF.

This clone was counted ten times or more. V gene TRBV29-1 combines with J gene TRBJ2-5, with 11 bases fitting TRBD2. Germline-derived CDR1 and CDR2 are SQVTM and ANQGSEA. Unmatched junction bases numbered 13, after V lost 7 bases and J lost 9 bases. This CDR3 has 14 residues. The CDR3 region is CSASLAGAIMAQYF. The CDR3 region has the DNA TGCAGCGCGTCACTAGCGGGGGCCATTATGGCCCAGTACTTC.

The chain links TRBV4-1 to TRBJ2-5, with 7 bases that match TRBD2. Germline trimming cut 2 bases from V and 1 base from J; bases unmatched to any gene: 7. CDR3 length: 16 amino acids. Germline-derived CDR1 and CDR2 are MGHRA and YSYEKL. CDR3 protein: CASSQTRGRAQETQYF. The CDR3 DNA follows: TGCGCCAGCAGCCAAACTCGCGGGAGAGCCCAAGAGACCCAGTACTTC.

V usage is TRBV5-1 and J usage is TRBJ2-1; 7 positions match TRBD2. V shed 5 bases, J shed 4 bases, and the junction held 12 bases outside the gene matches. This CDR3 is built from 16 residues. The germline V gene encodes CDR1 SGHRS and CDR2 YFSETQ. In nucleotides, the CDR3 is TGCGCCAGCAGACTCACGACTAGCAACTCATACAATGAGCAGTTCTTC. It is translated as CASRLTTSNSYNEQFF.

V usage is TRBV28 and J usage is TRBJ2-7; possible D gene TRBD2, 6 bases. V lost 6 bases and J lost 3, with 21 bases in between. The CDR3 has 16 residues. Germline-derived CDR1 and CDR2 are MDHEN and SYDVKM. CDR3 loop: CASSHYGGAKNYEQYF. CDR3 bases: TGTGCCAGCAGCCATTACGGGGGTGCCAAAAACTACGAGCAGTACTTC.